One sample yielded the 25 T cell receptor beta chains listed below, sequenced in a study of blood T cell repertoires in COVID-19. Measured with immunoSEQ multiplex PCR; TCRdb has only the in-frame clones, and not every one. This table holds about 190,000 clones, around 80% found once. Material for sequencing was peripheral blood. The source of these receptors is an elderly woman with active or convalescent COVID-19.

V gene TRBV4-2 combines with J gene TRBJ1-5; D remains ambiguous. The CDR3 runs 14 residues. The V gene lost 0 bases and the J gene lost 4 bases, with 7 bases spanning the gap. In germline, CDR1 is LGHNA, CDR2 YNFKEQ. CDR3 in DNA: TGTGCCAGCAGCCAAGATGCGCCAAATCAGCCCCAGCATTTT. Protein sequence: CASSQDAPNQPQHF.

The chain combines TRBV5-4 with TRBJ1-2, with 9 bases aligning to TRBD1. Per the germline V gene, CDR1 is SGHNT and CDR2 is YYREEE (reference sequence). V was clipped by 2 bases and J by 1 base; unmatched bases: 9. The CDR3 extends over 17 amino acids. For the CDR3, the DNA is TGTGCCAGCAGCTTCTTACAGGGGGCTTTGTATAACTATGGCTACACCTTC. It codes for CASSFLQGALYNYGYTF.

Only a few counts were recorded for this clone. This chain links TRBV4-2 with TRBJ2-1, with D perhaps TRBD1 (5 bases). The V end was cut by 4 bases, the J end by 6 bases, with 7 bases between. The CDR3 extends over 12 amino acids. Per germline, CDR1 LGHNA and CDR2 YNFKEQ. Here the CDR3 DNA reads TGTGCCAGCAGCCTAGACAGCAATGAGCAGTTCTTC. Its translation is CASSLDSNEQFF.

J is TRBJ2-7 and V is TRBV6-5; perhaps TRBD2 as D (5 bases). This CDR3 has 15 amino acids. In germline, CDR1 is MNHEY, CDR2 SVGAGI. V shed 5 bases and J shed 1 base, with 15 bases lying between them. This CDR3 is CASSTPGVMSYEQYF. CDR3 nucleotides: TGTGCCAGCAGTACCCCCGGGGTGATGTCCTACGAGCAGTACTTC.

In its sample, this clone was seen once. This chain uses TRBV11-2 with TRBJ2-3; 8 positions agree with TRBD2. Trimming took 7 bases from V and 0 from J; bases not matched to a gene: 12. Germline V gene data show CDR1 as SGHAT and CDR2 as FQNNGV. The CDR3 totals 17 residues. CDR3 amino acids: CASTPSLRGGSTDTQYF. The CDR3 DNA reads TGTGCCAGCACCCCCTCCCTTCGCGGGGGGAGCACAGATACGCAGTATTTT.

This rearrangement joins TRBV28 to TRBJ2-1, with 9 bases identical to TRBD1. V was clipped by 7 bases and J by 8 bases; unmatched bases: 6. Germline V gene lookup returns CDR1 MDHEN and CDR2 SYDVKM. This CDR3 comprises 13 residues. The CDR3 nucleotides are TGTGCCAGCAAGAGACAGGGGGTCGATGAGCAGTTCTTC. Its translation is CASKRQGVDEQFF.

The chain has TRBV5-4 and TRBJ2-1; TRBD1 aligns across 10 bases. J lost 5 bases, V lost 3 bases, and 8 bases had no gene match. The CDR3 sequence is 16 residues long. Per the germline V gene, CDR1 is SGHNT and CDR2 is YYREEE (reference sequence). The CDR3, as DNA: TGTGCCAGCAGCTCCACCGGACAGGGGGTGGACAATGAGCAGTTCTTC. It yields the protein CASSSTGQGVDNEQFF.

The chain is built from TRBV28 and TRBJ1-5; possibly TRBD1 for D (5 bases). The V end lost 1 base, the J end lost 4 bases, and 8 bases lay between the germline ends. Germline CDR1 reads MDHEN; CDR2 reads SYDVKM. This CDR3 spans 14 amino acids. CDR3 DNA sequence: TGTGCCAGCAGTTTATCAGGGCGGAATCAGCCCCAGCATTTT. This sequence encodes CASSLSGRNQPQHF.

The V and J genes are TRBV30 and TRBJ1-4; 10 nucleotides line up with TRBD1. Germline V gives CDR1 GTSNPN, CDR2 SVGIG (reference sequence). The trim removed 2 bases at V and 6 bases at J, leaving 6 bases unmatched. The CDR3 loop spans 15 amino acids. CDR3 sequence (DNA): TGTGCCTGGAGTAAATTGGGGACAGGGGATGAAAAACTGTTTTTT. Amino acid sequence: CAWSKLGTGDEKLFF.

This clone has just a few counts. This chain uses TRBV28 with TRBJ2-7; maybe TRBD1 (5 bases). Germline lookup yields CDR1 MDHEN and CDR2 SYDVKM. The CDR3 contains 16 residues. V was pared by 8 bases and J by 0 bases, with 20 bases between. For the CDR3, the DNA is TGTGCCAGCTACCCAGGATGGGGCCGCGGCTCCTACGAGCAGTACTTC. This translates into CASYPGWGRGSYEQYF. The full variable domain, with the rest looked up from reference TRBV28 and TRBJ2-7, is DVKVTQSSRYLVKRTGEKVFLECVQDMDHENMFWYRQDPGLGLRLIYFSYDVKMKEKGDIPEGYSVSREKKERFSLILESASTNQTSMYLCASYPGWGRGSYEQYFGPGTRLTVT.

The genes are TRBV11-3 and TRBJ1-3; TRBD1 matches 12 bases. The CDR3 loop spans 20 amino acids. CDR1 is SGHNT and CDR2 is YENEEA in the germline V gene. V lost 0 bases and J lost 4; bases outside the gene matches: 13. The CDR3 loop is CASSLDRGQGATLSGNTIYF. CDR3 nucleotides: TGTGCCAGCAGCTTAGACCGGGGACAGGGGGCGACCCTCTCAGGAAACACCATATATTTT.

The V call is TRBV18, the J call TRBJ1-1, with D maybe TRBD1 (5 bases). CDR1 is KGHSH and CDR2 is LQKENI in the germline V gene. The CDR3 has 14 residues. Trimming removed 3 bases at V and 5 bases at J, with 13 bases between. The CDR3 DNA follows: TGTGCCAGCTCACCCCGGCAGGGTAATACTGAAGCTTTCTTT. This sequence encodes CASSPRQGNTEAFF.

The rearrangement links TRBV2 to TRBJ1-4; 9 bases align to TRBD1. This CDR3 contains 16 residues. After removal of 6 bases from V and 8 bases from J, the junction contained 13 bases not matched to a gene. CDR1 and CDR2 (germline): SNHLY, FYNNEI. CDR3 sequence reads: CASSLVTPGQGEKLFF. The CDR3 DNA follows: TGTGCCAGCAGCTTAGTTACCCCGGGACAGGGCGAAAAACTGTTTTTT.

The chain recombines TRBV28 with TRBJ1-2, with TRBD1 matching over 10 bases. The V segment lost 2 bases and the J segment 7 bases; nucleotides outside the gene matches: 7. CDR3 length equals 15 residues. The V gene's germline CDR1 is MDHEN and CDR2 SYDVKM. The CDR3 loop reads CASSLLDRGSRGYTF. The CDR3 DNA sequence: TGTGCCAGCAGTTTACTGGACAGGGGGAGTCGTGGCTACACCTTC.

CDR3 in amino acids: CASSVRALYNEQFF. CDR3 nucleotides: TGTGCCAGCAGTGTCAGGGCGCTCTACAATGAGCAGTTCTTC. The chain joins TRBV2 to TRBJ2-1, with D tentatively TRBD1 (5 bases). V gave up 4 bases and J gave up 3 bases, with 10 bases separating them. Germline CDR1 SNHLY, CDR2 FYNNEI. This CDR3 has 14 amino acids.

Only a few counts were recorded for this clone. The chain has TRBV3-1 (or the pseudogene TRBV3-2) and TRBJ2-3; a weak D match, TRBD1 (6 bases). Germline assignment: CDR1 LGHDT and CDR2 YNNKEL (reference sequence). The CDR3 spans 13 residues. The ends were cut back, 5 bases at V and 2 bases at J, with 8 bases in the middle. The CDR3 spells CASSGGHTDTQYF. For the CDR3, the DNA is TGTGCCAGCAGCGGGGGACACACAGATACGCAGTATTTT.

Here the CDR3 reads CASSLRGRGSSDEQYF. CDR3 coding DNA: TGTGCCAGCAGCCTCCGTGGCAGGGGGTCTTCGGACGAGCAGTACTTC. J is TRBJ2-7 and V is TRBV3-1 (or the pseudogene TRBV3-2), with 7 bases that match TRBD1. Germline CDR1 LGHDT, CDR2 YNNKEL (reference sequence). The length of the CDR3 is 16 residues. V gave up 4 bases and J gave up 5 bases; unmatched junction bases: 14.

This chain uses TRBV19 with TRBJ1-2, with 7 nucleotides matching TRBD1. V was pared by 6 bases and J by 6 bases, with 16 bases of the junction left unmatched. The CDR3 runs 16 residues. The germline gives CDR1 LNHDA, CDR2 SQIVND (reference sequence). CDR3: CASRKPQGFLGDGYTF. In DNA form, the CDR3 reads TGTGCCAGTAGAAAGCCACAGGGGTTCCTTGGCGATGGCTACACCTTC.

The rearrangement links TRBV7-9 to TRBJ1-2; possible D gene TRBD1, 5 bases. Trimming took off 5 bases at V and 4 bases at J, with 14 bases between the two ends. This CDR3 is 14 amino acids long. CDR1 SEHNR and CDR2 FQNEAQ come from the germline V gene (reference sequence). In nucleotides, the CDR3 is TGTGCCAGCAGCCAGCCGGGGGGACCCTATGGCTACACCTTC. Amino acids: CASSQPGGPYGYTF.

This chain connects TRBV3-1 (or the pseudogene TRBV3-2) to TRBJ1-2; possibly TRBD1 for D (5 bases). CDR3 size: 15 residues. CDR1 is LGHDT and CDR2 is YNNKEL in the germline V gene (reference sequence). V was shortened by 1 base and J by 6 bases, with 15 bases between the two germline ends. As DNA, the CDR3 is TGTGCCAGCAGCCAAGGTGGGGGACTTAAAAATGGCTACACCTTC. Protein sequence: CASSQGGGLKNGYTF.

The V call is TRBV15, the J call TRBJ2-7; TRBD1 is a possible D gene (7 bases). CDR1 LNHNV and CDR2 YYDKDF come from the germline V gene (reference sequence). The CDR3 is 13 residues long. Trimming left V 5 bases short and J 5 bases short, with 13 bases between. In nucleotides, the CDR3 is TGTGCCACCAGCGCGGGACAGATGAACGAGCAGTACTTC. Protein product: CATSAGQMNEQYF. The full variable domain, rest sourced from reference TRBV15 and TRBJ2-7, is DAMVIQNPRYQVTQFGKPVTLSCSQTLNHNVMYWYQQKSSQAPKLLFHYYDKDFNNEADTPDNFQSRRPNTSFCFLDIRSPGLGDTAMYLCATSAGQMNEQYFGPGTRLTVT.

This chain links TRBV7-6 with TRBJ1-5, with 10 positions matching TRBD1. With V trimmed by 1 base and J by 2 bases, 2 bases remained unmatched. Germline CDR1 is SGHVS and CDR2 is FNYEAQ. The CDR3 length is 16 residues. CDR3 in DNA: TGTGCCAGCAGCTTAGAAGGGACAGGGGGCAATCAGCCCCAGCATTTT. This sequence encodes CASSLEGTGGNQPQHF. The entire variable domain, with the rest obtained from reference TRBV7-6 and TRBJ1-5, is as follows: GAGVSQSPRYKVTKRGQDVALRCDPISGHVSLYWYRQALGQGPEFLTYFNYEAQQDKSGLPNDRFSAERPEGSISTLTIQRTEQRDSAMYRCASSLEGTGGNQPQHFGDGTRLSIL.

J is TRBJ2-4 and V is TRBV7-9, with TRBD1 matching 9 bases. CDR1 and CDR2 (germline): SEHNR, FQNEAQ (reference sequence). Losses at the gene ends were 5 bases for V and 8 bases for J; bases not matched to a gene: 7. The CDR3 length is 14 residues. The CDR3 loop is CASSPGQGLHIQYF. In DNA form, the CDR3 reads TGTGCCAGCAGCCCGGGACAGGGATTACACATTCAGTACTTC.

This sequence joins TRBV3-1 (or the pseudogene TRBV3-2) and TRBJ1-1; D uncertain. The CDR3 contains 14 residues. In germline, CDR1 is LGHDT, CDR2 YNNKEL (reference sequence). Trimming took 0 bases from V and 5 from J, leaving 10 bases between them. DNA for the CDR3: TGTGCCAGCAGCCAAGATGCCGGGGTGACTGAAGCTTTCTTT. It yields the protein CASSQDAGVTEAFF.

This clone was recorded once. This chain connects TRBV27 to TRBJ2-3; the D gene is possibly TRBD1 (6 bases). The CDR3 covers 14 residues. V was trimmed by 7 bases and J by 1 base, leaving 12 bases between them. Per the germline V gene, CDR1 is MNHEY and CDR2 is SMNVEV (reference sequence). The CDR3, as DNA: TGTGCCAGCACCCCGACAGGACGCACAGATACGCAGTATTTT. Translated, it gives CASTPTGRTDTQYF.